This entry lists 17 T cell receptor beta chains sequenced from one sample in a study of CD8+CD57+ T cells in acquired aplastic anemia. In patients chosen for sequencing, flow cytometry had shown CD8+CD57+ cell expansion. Using genomic DNA as the template, TCR beta VDJ and CDR3 profiling was carried out. TCRdb processed the reads anew with MiXCR; each CDR3 protein has one entry. Of around 430,000 distinct CDR3 sequences detected, approximately 33% appear once; the ten largest clones hold roughly 0.8%. Sequenced sample: sorted CD4+, CD8+, or CD8+CD57+ T cells (not recorded which) from PBMCs. The origin of the receptors is a human donor with aplastic anemia.

This sequence joins TRBV29-1 and TRBJ1-2, with 10 bases aligning to TRBD1. Losses at the gene ends were 8 bases for V and 12 bases for J; bases not matched to a gene: 3. This CDR3 is 9 amino acids long. Germline CDR1 is SQVTM and CDR2 is ANQGSEA. This chain's CDR3 is CSKGQGDTF. As DNA, the CDR3 is TGCAGCAAAGGACAGGGGGACACCTTC.

Concerning this clonotype: A much larger clone differs by one base, so this may be a read error. It is likely a read error, because the conserved phenylalanine at the end of the CDR3 is missing. The chain links TRBV4-3 to TRBJ1-6; D not resolved. With 0 bases removed from V and 7 bases from J, the gap between germline ends came to 7 bases. The germline V gene encodes CDR1 LGHNA and CDR2 YSLEER. CDR3 size: 14 residues. The CDR3 reads CASSQDPGNSPLHL. In DNA form, the CDR3 reads TGCGCCAGCAGCCAAGATCCTGGGAATTCACCCCTCCACCTT.

This clonotype was recorded once. This may come from a read error, since a much larger clone is one base off. This chain uses TRBV20-1 with TRBJ2-3; D remains ambiguous. The DNA end lines up better with TRBJ1-5; the J call may be wrong. The CDR3 has 13 amino acids. CDR1 DFQATT and CDR2 SNEGSKA come from the germline V gene (reference sequence). As DNA, the CDR3 is TGCAGTGCTCTGCACGGCGGCACAGATACGCAGCATTTT. Translated, it gives CSALHGGTDTQHF.

Regarding this clonotype: A much larger clone lies a single base off, so this may be a read error. The chain couples TRBV10-1 to TRBJ2-1, with 12 bases matching TRBD2. J was trimmed by 9 bases and V by 2 bases; bases with no gene match: 8. CDR3 length equals 16 residues. Looked up from germline, CDR1 is WNHNN and CDR2 is SYGVQD (reference sequence). In DNA, the CDR3 is TGCGCCAGCAGTGAGGAAGGGACTAGCGGGTGGACTGAGCAGTTCTTC. Translating it yields CASSEEGTSGWTEQFF.

The genes are TRBV3-1 and TRBJ1-2; unclear D gene. V was shortened by 1 base and J by 0 bases, with 12 bases between the two germline ends. There are 16 residues in the CDR3. Germline V gives CDR1 LGHDT, CDR2 YNNKEL (reference sequence). The CDR3, as DNA: TGTGCCAGCAGCCAAGGACACTTGGGAGCTAACTATGGCTACACCTTC. Residues: CASSQGHLGANYGYTF.

This clonotype was counted at least ten times. The V gene is TRBV2, the J gene TRBJ2-7, with unresolved D. V was shortened by 8 bases and J by 3 bases, with 8 bases between the two germline ends. This CDR3 spans 11 amino acids. The germline gives CDR1 SNHLY, CDR2 FYNNEI. CDR3 sequence (DNA): TGTGCCAGCGGACGGCGCTACGAGCAGTACTTC. It translates to CASGRRYEQYF.

Notes on this clonotype: This may be a read error, as it is one base from a much larger clone. The V gene is TRBV25-1, the J gene TRBJ2-7; D gene unclear. CDR3 length equals 13 residues. Germline CDR1 MGHDK, CDR2 SYGVNS. Here the CDR3 DNA reads TGCGCCAGCAGCTTGGCCCAGACCTACGAGCGGTACTTC. It encodes CASSLAQTYERYF.

This sequence joins TRBV20-1 and TRBJ2-1; 11 nucleotides match TRBD2. V lost 5 bases, J lost 2 bases, and 2 bases stayed unmatched. This CDR3 is 14 amino acids long. Germline V lookup: CDR1 DFQATT, CDR2 SNEGSKA (reference sequence). The CDR3 DNA follows: TGCAGTGCTGGTAGCGGGGGGGCCTACAATGAGCAGTTCTTC. This sequence encodes CSAGSGGAYNEQFF.

The rearrangement uses TRBV19 and TRBJ1-2, with D possibly TRBD1 on 5 matching bases. The CDR3 spans 13 residues. Germline CDR1 and CDR2: LNHDA and SQIVND (reference sequence). Trimming stripped 4 bases from V and 4 bases from J, with 10 bases between. The CDR3 spells CASSSYQGYGYTF. Here the CDR3 DNA reads TGTGCCAGTAGTAGCTACCAGGGCTATGGCTACACCTTC.

In regard to this clonotype: This sequence may be a read error, since a much larger clone differs from it by one base. The J gene is TRBJ1-2, the V gene TRBV7-2; TRBD1 aligns across 8 bases. The CDR3 has 13 amino acids. Germline V gives CDR1 SGHTA, CDR2 FQGNSA. CDR3 sequence reads: CASGFTGGVGYTF. In DNA form, the CDR3 reads TGTGCCAGCGGCTTCACAGGGGGTGTTGGCTACACCTTC.

V is TRBV20-1 and J is TRBJ1-3; no firm D call. Trimming left V 1 base short and J 11 bases short, with 15 bases between. This CDR3 has 13 amino acids. Per the germline V gene, CDR1 is DFQATT and CDR2 is SNEGSKA (reference sequence). In DNA form, the CDR3 reads TGCAGTGCTAGAGCCCCGGGTGGCCGTGCCATATATTTT. Encoded protein: CSARAPGGRAIYF.

This clonotype turned up a few times. V is TRBV2 and J is TRBJ1-2; a possible D gene is TRBD1 (5 bases). Germline-derived CDR1 and CDR2 are SNHLY and FYNNEI. CDR3 length: 14 residues. The V and J ends lost 1 base and 4 bases respectively, with 10 bases between them. The DNA for the CDR3 is TGTGCCAGCAGTGAAGAAAGGGACGGCTATGGCTACACCTTC. The encoded protein is CASSEERDGYGYTF.

This clonotype was counted at least ten times. The gene calls are TRBV9 and TRBJ2-7; D gene uncertain. Between the trimmed V and J ends, which lost 0 bases and 1 base, there was a span of 8 bases. Germline CDR1 reads SGDLS; CDR2 reads YYNGEE. CDR3 length: 14 amino acids. CDR3 DNA sequence: TGTGCCAGCAGCGTAGCGTCCGCGTCCTACGAGCAGTACTTC. Its protein product is CASSVASASYEQYF.

This clonotype was counted many times. V and J are TRBV5-1 and TRBJ1-2; D is possibly TRBD1 (5 bases). The CDR3 contains 13 residues. Per germline, CDR1 SGHRS and CDR2 YFSETQ. With 5 bases removed from V and 0 bases from J, the gap between germline ends came to 8 bases. The CDR3 nucleotides are TGCGCCAGCAGTGAGGGGCCTAACTATGGCTACACCTTC. Residues: CASSEGPNYGYTF.

The chain joins TRBV18 to TRBJ2-6, with D possibly TRBD2 on 5 matching bases. The germline V and J ends were trimmed by 3 bases and 1 base, with 13 bases remaining between them. The CDR3 sequence is 17 residues long. Per germline, CDR1 KGHSH and CDR2 LQKENI. CDR3 in amino acids: CASSPRTGGSGANVLTF. The CDR3 region has the DNA TGTGCCAGCTCACCCCGGACTGGAGGTTCTGGGGCCAACGTCCTGACTTTC.

This clonotype was recorded only once. A much larger clone is a single base away; this may be a read error. The rearrangement uses TRBV12-3 or TRBV12-4 and TRBJ1-5, with no clear D. V gave up 3 bases and J gave up 6 bases, with 12 bases separating them. This CDR3 contains 14 residues. The CDR3 region has the DNA TGTGCCAGCAGTTTTTCCGGGCACAGTCAGCCCCAGCATTTT. Its protein is CASSFSGHSQPQHF.

The rearrangement links TRBV2 to TRBJ2-1; 7 bases match TRBD2. Germline assignment: CDR1 SNHLY and CDR2 FYNNEI. Trimming at V came to 6 bases and at J to 2 bases, leaving 7 bases not matched to a gene. This CDR3 spans 15 amino acids. CDR3 amino acids: CASRPLRGTYNEQFF. The CDR3 nucleotides read TGTGCCAGCAGGCCCCTGCGGGGGACCTACAATGAGCAGTTCTTC.